This entry is about one T cell receptor (beta chain). The V and J ends lost 1 base and 4 bases respectively, with 7 bases between them. This CDR3 comprises 13 residues. Germline V gene sequence: CDR1 SEHNR, CDR2 FQNEAQ (reference sequence). The record originates from a study of human thymus T cells. TCRdb keeps only in-frame clones here, not all; method: immunoSEQ multiplex PCR. The table has approximately 40,000 clones, nearly 95% seen once; the top ten hold 0.095% to 0.15%. An approximately 0.45-1 mL peripheral blood aliquot was taken intraoperatively from four of eight donors. V and J are TRBV7-9 and TRBJ1-1; tentative D call: TRBD1 (6 bases). This sequence originates from a boy younger than two with a congenital heart defect but otherwise immunologically healthy. The sequencing sample was made of blood. CDR3 DNA sequence: TGTGCCAGCAGCTTAGGAGGGGGCACTGAAGCTTTCTTT. Amino acids: CASSLGGGTEAFF.